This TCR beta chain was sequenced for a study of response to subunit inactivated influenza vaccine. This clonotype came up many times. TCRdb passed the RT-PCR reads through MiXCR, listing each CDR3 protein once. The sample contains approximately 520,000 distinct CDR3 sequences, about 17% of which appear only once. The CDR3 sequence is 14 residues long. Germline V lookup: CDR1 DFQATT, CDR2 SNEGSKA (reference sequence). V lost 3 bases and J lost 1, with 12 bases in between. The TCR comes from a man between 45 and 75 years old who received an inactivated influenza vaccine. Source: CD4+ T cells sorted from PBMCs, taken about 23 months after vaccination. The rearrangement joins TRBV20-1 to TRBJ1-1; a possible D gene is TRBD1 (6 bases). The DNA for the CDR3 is TGCAGTGCTAGTGGGGGGCGCGGGAACACTGAAGCTTTCTTT. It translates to CSASGGRGNTEAFF.